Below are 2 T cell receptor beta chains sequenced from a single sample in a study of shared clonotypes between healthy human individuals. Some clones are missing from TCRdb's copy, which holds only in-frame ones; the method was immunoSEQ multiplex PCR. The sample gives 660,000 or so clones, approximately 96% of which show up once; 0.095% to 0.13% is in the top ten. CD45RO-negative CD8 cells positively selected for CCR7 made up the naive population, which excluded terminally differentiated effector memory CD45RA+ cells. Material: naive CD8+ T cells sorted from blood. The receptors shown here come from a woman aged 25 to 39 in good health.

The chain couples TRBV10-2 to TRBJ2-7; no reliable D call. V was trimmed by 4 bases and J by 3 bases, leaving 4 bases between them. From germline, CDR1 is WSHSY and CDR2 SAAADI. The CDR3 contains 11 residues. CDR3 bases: TGCGCCAGCAGTGGTAACTACGAGCAGTACTTC. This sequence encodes CASSGNYEQYF.

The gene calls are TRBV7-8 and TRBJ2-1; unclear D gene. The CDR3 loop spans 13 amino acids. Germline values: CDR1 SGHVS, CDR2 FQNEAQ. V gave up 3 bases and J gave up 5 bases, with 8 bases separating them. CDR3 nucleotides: TGTGCCAGCAGCTTCCTCCCGGACAATGAGCAGTTCTTC. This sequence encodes CASSFLPDNEQFF.